Each of the 3 T cell receptor beta chains below was sequenced from the same sample in a study of identical twins. TCRdb recomputed calls from the 5' RACE reads with MiXCR, one row per CDR3 protein. The repertoire has around 160,000 distinct CDR3 sequences, 3% to 4.5% of them found once; the top ten carry around 8%. The sequenced material came from memory T cells sorted from blood. The receptors stem from a man between 18 and 35 years old in good health.

This clonotype has ten or more counts. The J gene is TRBJ1-1, the V gene TRBV12-3 or TRBV12-4; a possible D gene is TRBD1 (5 bases). The CDR3 contains 14 residues. V lost 7 bases and J lost 1, with 13 bases in between. CDR3 sequence: CASKLTGANTEAFF. For the CDR3, the DNA is TGTGCCAGCAAGCTGACTGGGGCGAACACTGAAGCTTTCTTT.

The table lists this clonotype with many counts. CDR3 loop: CASSQGLHRDFFDEQFF. The CDR3 region has the DNA TGTGCCAGCAGCCAAGGGTTACACAGGGACTTTTTCGATGAGCAGTTCTTC. V is TRBV14 and J is TRBJ2-1; perhaps D is TRBD1 or TRBD2 (6 bases each). Trimming pared 1 base from V and 8 bases from J, leaving 21 bases between. CDR1 is SGHDN and CDR2 is FVKESK in the germline V gene. The CDR3 covers 17 residues.

This clonotype appeared many times. V usage is TRBV11-2 and J usage is TRBJ2-1; the D is unclear. Trimming pared 6 bases from V and 4 bases from J, leaving 7 bases between. The CDR3 runs 12 residues. The germline V gene has CDR1 SGHAT and CDR2 FQNNGV. The CDR3 here is CASSHQYNEQFF. The CDR3 nucleotides are TGTGCCAGCAGTCATCAGTACAATGAGCAGTTCTTC.